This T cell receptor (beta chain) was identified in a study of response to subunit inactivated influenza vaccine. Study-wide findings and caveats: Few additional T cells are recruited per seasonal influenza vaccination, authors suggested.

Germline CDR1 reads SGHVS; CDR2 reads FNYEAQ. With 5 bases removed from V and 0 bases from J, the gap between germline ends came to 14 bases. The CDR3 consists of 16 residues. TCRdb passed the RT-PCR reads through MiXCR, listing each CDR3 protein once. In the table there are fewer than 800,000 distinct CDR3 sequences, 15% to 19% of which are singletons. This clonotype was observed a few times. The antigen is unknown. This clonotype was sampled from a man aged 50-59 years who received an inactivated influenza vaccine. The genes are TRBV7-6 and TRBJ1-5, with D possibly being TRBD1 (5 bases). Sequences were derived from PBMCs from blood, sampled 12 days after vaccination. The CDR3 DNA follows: TGTGCCAGCAGCCCAGGACAATCCCATAGCAATCAGCCCCAGCATTTT. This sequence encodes CASSPGQSHSNQPQHF.